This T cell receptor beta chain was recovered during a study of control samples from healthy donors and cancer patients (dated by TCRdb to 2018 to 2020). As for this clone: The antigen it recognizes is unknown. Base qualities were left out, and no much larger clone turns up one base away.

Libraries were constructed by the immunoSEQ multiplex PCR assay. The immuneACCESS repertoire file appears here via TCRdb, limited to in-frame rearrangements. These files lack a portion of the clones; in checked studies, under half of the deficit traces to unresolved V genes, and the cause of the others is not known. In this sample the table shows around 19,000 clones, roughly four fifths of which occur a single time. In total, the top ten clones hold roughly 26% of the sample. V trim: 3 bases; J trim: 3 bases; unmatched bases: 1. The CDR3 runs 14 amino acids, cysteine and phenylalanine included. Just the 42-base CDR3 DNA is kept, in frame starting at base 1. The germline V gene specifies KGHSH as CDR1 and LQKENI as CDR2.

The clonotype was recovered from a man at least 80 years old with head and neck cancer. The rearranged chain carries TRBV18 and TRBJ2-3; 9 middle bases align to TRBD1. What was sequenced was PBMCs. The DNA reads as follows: TGTGCCAGCTCACCCGGGACAGGGACAGATACGCAGTATTTT. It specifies CASSPGTGTDTQYF.